This T cell receptor beta chain was captured by sequencing in a study of T cells after yellow fever vaccination. Study context: Researchers used SMART-Seq v4 Ultra Low Input to prepare fractions that had low cell numbers. Study-wide results and caveats: The presence of abundant clonotypes contaminating from the bulk population was possible in FACS-sorted repertoires.

This clonotype was picked up a small number of times. Its antigen is not known. The V and J ends lost 5 bases and 6 bases respectively, with 17 bases between them. Germline V gene sequence: CDR1 SGHNT, CDR2 YYREEE (reference sequence). The CDR3 runs to 14 residues. From the 5' RACE reads, TCRdb called clonotypes with MiXCR, one entry per CDR3 protein. The sample includes about 160,000 distinct CDR3 sequences, around 7% of them seen just once. The chain joins TRBV5-4 to TRBJ1-1; the D gene is possibly TRBD1 (6 bases). This receptor was identified in a man aged 18 to 29 who received the YFV17D yellow fever vaccine. This sample comprised CD4+ T cells sorted from PBMCs, obtained roughly 5 days after the first yellow fever vaccination. The CDR3 loop is CASSRRGTGSEAFF. The CDR3, as DNA: TGTGCCAGCAGTCGGAGGGGGACGGGATCTGAAGCTTTCTTT. The whole variable domain, remainder taken from reference TRBV5-4 and TRBJ1-1, is ETGVTQSPTHLIKTRGQQVTLRCSSQSGHNTVSWYQQALGQGPQFIFQYYREEENGRGNFPPRFSGLQFPNYSSELNVNALELDDSALYLCASSRRGTGSEAFFGQGTRLTVV.